The 19 T cell receptor beta chains below were found in one sample sequenced in a study of memory CD4+ T cells and cytomegalovirus serostatus. The sort gate was single viable CD3+CD4+CD8-CD45RO+ cells for memory CD4+ T cells. Only in-frame clones appear in the TCRdb table, and some are missing; sequencing was by immunoSEQ multiplex PCR. Of 50,000 to 55,000 clones listed, roughly three quarters were seen once; the top ten hold 0.77%. Sequencing was done on a sample of memory CD4+ T cells from blood. Receptors were obtained from an adult in good health and CMV-seronegative.

The V and J genes are TRBV28 and TRBJ1-6; no firm D call. In germline, CDR1 is MDHEN, CDR2 SYDVKM. This CDR3 spans 13 amino acids. Deletions cut 5 bases from V and 5 bases from J, with 7 bases between. As DNA, the CDR3 is TGTGCCAGCAGTGTCAAGGATAATTCACCCCTCCACTTT. Translating it yields CASSVKDNSPLHF.

This chain connects TRBV29-1 to TRBJ1-1; weak D call: TRBD1 (5 bases). V shed 3 bases and J shed 4 bases, with 12 bases lying between them. The CDR3 length is 13 residues. Per germline, CDR1 SQVTM and CDR2 ANQGSEA. The CDR3 is CSVDAGRRTEAFF. Written as DNA, the CDR3 is TGCAGCGTTGATGCAGGGCGGCGCACTGAAGCTTTCTTT.

The V call is TRBV30, the J call TRBJ1-2; D gene unclear. The CDR3 is made up of 10 amino acids. Between the trimmed V and J ends, which lost 5 bases and 8 bases, there was a span of 9 bases. Per germline, CDR1 GTSNPN and CDR2 SVGIG (reference sequence). CDR3 sequence: CAWGARGYTF. The CDR3 region has the DNA TGTGCCTGGGGTGCCCGGGGCTACACCTTC.

This clone appeared a few times. The rearrangement uses TRBV4-1 and TRBJ1-6; 7 nucleotides agree with TRBD1. Germline CDR1 reads MGHRA; CDR2 reads YSYEKL. This CDR3 spans 18 amino acids. The junction had 9 bases not matched to a gene; V was cut back by 0 bases and J by 4 bases. CDR3 residues: CASSQDRVLGQYNSPLHF. The CDR3 nucleotides read TGCGCCAGCAGCCAAGATAGGGTGTTGGGACAGTATAATTCACCCCTCCACTTT.

The chain joins TRBV29-1 to TRBJ2-7, with TRBD2 as a possible D gene (7 bases). Germline CDR1 and CDR2: SQVTM and ANQGSEA. The V and J ends lost 4 bases and 3 bases respectively, with 13 bases between them. This CDR3 comprises 13 residues. This CDR3 is CSVGAGAGYEQYF. In DNA, the CDR3 is TGCAGCGTTGGGGCGGGGGCGGGCTACGAGCAGTACTTC.

This clone showed up just once. The chain joins TRBV7-9 to TRBJ2-2; 7 bases map to TRBD1. The CDR3 covers 16 residues. CDR1 is SEHNR and CDR2 is FQNEAQ in the germline V gene (reference sequence). V shed 2 bases, J shed 4 bases, and the junction held 7 bases outside the gene matches. The CDR3 sequence is CASSLRQGSGTGELFF. The CDR3 nucleotides are TGTGCCAGCAGCTTAAGACAGGGCAGCGGCACCGGGGAGCTGTTTTTT.

This clone was recorded once. The genes are TRBV5-1 and TRBJ2-7; D is perhaps TRBD2 (6 bases). Germline values: CDR1 SGHRS, CDR2 YFSETQ. This CDR3 comprises 14 residues. Trimming took 2 bases from V and 6 from J, leaving 15 bases between them. The chain's CDR3 is CASSLRDSTLEQYF. CDR3 nucleotide sequence: TGCGCCAGCAGCTTACGGGACTCAACTCTCGAGCAGTACTTC.

This clone was seen just once. This chain joins TRBV2 and TRBJ2-4, with TRBD2 matching over 8 bases. Germline CDR1 SNHLY, CDR2 FYNNEI. The V gene end was trimmed by 4 bases and the J gene end by 5 bases; junction bases not matched to a gene: 10. The CDR3 is 16 amino acids. The CDR3: CASSVDGGRLENIQYF. The CDR3 DNA reads as TGTGCCAGCAGTGTAGACGGCGGGAGGCTCGAAAACATTCAGTACTTC.

The chain recombines TRBV11-2 with TRBJ2-5, with 7 positions matching TRBD1. The CDR3 consists of 16 residues. With V trimmed by 3 bases and J by 5 bases, 12 bases remained unmatched. CDR1 and CDR2 (germline): SGHAT, FQNNGV. The CDR3 DNA reads as TGTGCCAGCAGCTTGGGTGCCACAGGGGCGAGGGAGACCCAGTACTTC. This gives the protein CASSLGATGARETQYF.

The chain employs TRBV4-1 and TRBJ2-7; 16 nucleotides align to TRBD2. After removal of 0 bases from V and 12 bases from J, the junction contained 5 bases not matched to a gene. Germline CDR1 reads MGHRA; CDR2 reads YSYEKL. There are 15 residues in the CDR3. The CDR3, as DNA: TGCGCCAGCAGCCAAGAAGGGACTAGCGGGGGGGCGTCGTACTTC. This encodes CASSQEGTSGGASYF.

In this sample, this clone turned up a few times. V and J are TRBV6-5 and TRBJ2-5, with D possibly matching TRBD2 (7 bases). The CDR3 has 15 amino acids. Germline CDR1 is MNHEY and CDR2 is SVGAGI. V lost 6 bases and J 6 bases, leaving 20 bases between the germline ends. CDR3 sequence reads: CASSLGGPIAKTQYF. The CDR3 bases are TGTGCCAGCAGCCTCGGGGGGCCGATTGCGAAGACCCAGTACTTC.

The chain uses TRBV9 and TRBJ2-3, with D possibly matching TRBD2 (7 bases). The germline V and J ends were trimmed by 2 bases and 1 base, with 14 bases remaining between them. The CDR3 is made up of 16 amino acids. In germline, CDR1 is SGDLS, CDR2 YYNGEE. CDR3 DNA: TGTGCCAGCAGCGTTGGGGCGGGGGCACGCACAGATACGCAGTATTTT. It translates to CASSVGAGARTDTQYF. Full variable domain (rest looked up from reference TRBV9 and TRBJ2-3): DSGVTQTPKHLITATGQRVTLRCSPRSGDLSVYWYQQSLDQGLQFLIQYYNGEERAKGNILERFSAQQFPDLHSELNLSSLELGDSALYFCASSVGAGARTDTQYFGPGTRLTVL.

This clone appeared once. The V and J genes are TRBV7-2 and TRBJ2-5; no reliable D call. There are 15 residues in the CDR3. The germline V and J ends were trimmed by 1 base and 2 bases, with 11 bases remaining between them. Germline CDR1 SGHTA, CDR2 FQGNSA. The CDR3 here is CASSLGQPRQETQYF. The CDR3 DNA reads TGTGCCAGCAGCTTAGGGCAGCCCAGACAAGAGACCCAGTACTTC.

This chain links TRBV6-5 with TRBJ2-1, with TRBD2 matching over 9 bases. CDR1 and CDR2 from the germline V gene are MNHEY and SVGAGI. The CDR3 extends over 15 amino acids. V dropped 6 bases and J dropped 4; count of bases not matched to a gene: 7. CDR3 DNA sequence: TGTGCCAGCAGCATAAGCGGGGGGCGTTACAATGAGCAGTTCTTC. This translates into CASSISGGRYNEQFF.

The chain recombines TRBV27 with TRBJ1-1, with 8 nucleotides matching TRBD1. Germline values: CDR1 MNHEY, CDR2 SMNVEV (reference sequence). The CDR3 spans 14 residues. V shed 5 bases and J 4 bases; nucleotides not matched to a gene: 6. CDR3 in DNA: TGTGCCAGCAGTCCATGGACAGGGATCACTGAAGCTTTCTTT. Amino acid sequence: CASSPWTGITEAFF.

This clone has a handful of counts. The V and J genes are TRBV10-1 and TRBJ1-1; no clear D. CDR1 WNHNN and CDR2 SYGVQD come from the germline V gene (reference sequence). This CDR3 comprises 11 residues. Trimming shortened V by 6 bases and J by 4 bases, and 6 bases separated the two germline ends. CDR3 in amino acids: CASRVSTEAFF. In nucleotides, the CDR3 is TGCGCCAGCAGGGTCAGCACTGAAGCTTTCTTT.

The CDR3 DNA reads as TGTGCCTGGAGTGCTCTAAGACAGTCAAACACAGATACGCAGTATTTT. This encodes CAWSALRQSNTDTQYF. The J gene is TRBJ2-3, the V gene TRBV30, with a possible D match to TRBD1 (5 bases). Germline-derived CDR1 and CDR2 are GTSNPN and SVGIG (reference sequence). CDR3 size: 16 residues. V gave up 1 base and J gave up 2 bases, with 16 bases separating them.

The chain couples TRBV18 to TRBJ2-7; 10 nucleotides line up with TRBD2. CDR3 length: 16 amino acids. The germline V gene has CDR1 KGHSH and CDR2 LQKENI. The V segment lost 4 bases and the J segment 10 bases; nucleotides outside the gene matches: 16. CDR3 in DNA: TGTGCCAGCTCACTAGACCCTCCTAGCGGGGGTCCACTCCAGTACTTC. The encoded protein is CASSLDPPSGGPLQYF.

The chain is built from TRBV29-1 and TRBJ2-1; tentatively, D is TRBD1 (5 bases). Deletions cut 1 base from V and 7 bases from J, with 11 bases between. CDR3 length: 13 residues. CDR1 is SQVTM and CDR2 is ANQGSEA in the germline V gene. CDR3 nucleotides: TGCAGCGTTGAAGGGCCAGGGCAAAATGAGCAGTTCTTC. It yields the protein CSVEGPGQNEQFF.